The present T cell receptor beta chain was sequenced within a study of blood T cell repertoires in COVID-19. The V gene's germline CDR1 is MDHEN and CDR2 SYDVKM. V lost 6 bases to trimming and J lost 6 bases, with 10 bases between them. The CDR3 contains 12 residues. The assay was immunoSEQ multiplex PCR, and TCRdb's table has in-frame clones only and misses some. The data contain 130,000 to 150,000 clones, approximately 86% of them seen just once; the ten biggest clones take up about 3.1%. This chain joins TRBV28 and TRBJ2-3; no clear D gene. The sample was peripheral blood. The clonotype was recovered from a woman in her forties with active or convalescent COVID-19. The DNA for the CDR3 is TGTGCCAGCAGACCTTCGAGGGATACGCAGTATTTT. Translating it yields CASRPSRDTQYF. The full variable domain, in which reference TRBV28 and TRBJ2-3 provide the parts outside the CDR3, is DVKVTQSSRYLVKRTGEKVFLECVQDMDHENMFWYRQDPGLGLRLIYFSYDVKMKEKGDIPEGYSVSREKKERFSLILESASTNQTSMYLCASRPSRDTQYFGPGTRLTVL.